This T cell receptor beta chain originates from a study of blood T cell repertoires in COVID-19. Study context: Some COVID-19 samples were acute and others convalescent; all came from the United States, Italy and Spain.

The trim removed 0 bases at V and 4 bases at J, leaving 9 bases unmatched. The germline gives CDR1 LGHNA, CDR2 YSLEER. This CDR3 is built from 17 residues. Clones were sequenced by immunoSEQ multiplex PCR, and TCRdb holds only the in-frame ones, with some missing. Among roughly 220,000 clones listed, 65% to 90% were seen once. This chain links TRBV4-3 with TRBJ2-5; the match to TRBD2 covers 9 bases. The sequence derives from a woman in her thirties or forties who had recovered from COVID-19. The sample comprised peripheral blood. The CDR3 sequence: CASSQDLAGGPAETQYF. CDR3 nucleotides: TGCGCCAGCAGCCAAGATTTGGCGGGGGGGCCGGCAGAGACCCAGTACTTC.